Presented here are 17 T cell receptor beta chains from one specimen sequenced in a study of cytomegalovirus exposure and HLA in healthy donors. Produced via immunoSEQ multiplex PCR; TCRdb's table is partial and in-frame only. The sample carries just under 150,000 clones, approximately 88% recorded once. The sequenced material came from PBMCs. These TCRs come from a man younger than 35 in good health and CMV-seropositive.

The CDR3 DNA reads TGTGCCAGCAGTTTCAGGGGATGGGTCTCGGCAGATACGCAGTATTTT. This codes for CASSFRGWVSADTQYF. V and J are TRBV27 and TRBJ2-3, with D possibly being TRBD1 (6 bases). CDR1 and CDR2 from the germline V gene are MNHEY and SMNVEV (reference sequence). The germline V and J ends were trimmed by 3 bases and 4 bases, with 17 bases remaining between them. The CDR3 totals 16 residues.

This chain connects TRBV6-5 to TRBJ2-3; 8 nucleotides agree with TRBD2. Losses at the gene ends were 6 bases for V and 1 base for J; bases not matched to a gene: 0. Per the germline V gene, CDR1 is MNHEY and CDR2 is SVGAGI. The CDR3 sequence is 13 residues long. In nucleotides, the CDR3 is TGTGCCAGCAGACTAGCGGGCACAGATACGCAGTATTTT. Translated: CASRLAGTDTQYF.

The chain couples TRBV5-1 to TRBJ2-1, with TRBD2 matching over 8 bases. V was clipped by 3 bases and J by 1 base; unmatched bases: 9. The CDR3 has 17 residues. Germline CDR1 SGHRS, CDR2 YFSETQ. The CDR3 region is CASSYDSGIISYNEQFF. The CDR3 DNA sequence: TGCGCCAGCAGCTACGATAGCGGGATAATTTCCTACAATGAGCAGTTCTTC.

The chain carries TRBV6-4 and TRBJ2-1; TRBD1 matches 9 bases. V dropped 4 bases and J dropped 8; count of bases not matched to a gene: 15. The germline CDR1 and CDR2 sequences are MRHNA and SNTAGT. The CDR3 is made up of 17 amino acids. This chain's CDR3 is CASSATGQGGTNDEQFF. DNA of the CDR3: TGTGCCAGCAGTGCCACGGGACAGGGAGGAACCAATGATGAGCAGTTCTTC.

The chain employs TRBV9 and TRBJ2-7; 7 nucleotides match TRBD1. From germline, CDR1 is SGDLS and CDR2 YYNGEE. The J segment lost 2 bases and the V segment lost 2 bases, leaving 4 bases of the junction unmatched. The CDR3 totals 14 residues. The CDR3 region has the DNA TGTGCCAGCAGCGTTGACAGGGACGCCTACGAGCAGTACTTC. Protein product: CASSVDRDAYEQYF.

The CDR3 loop is CASSIPSGSSYEQYF. The CDR3 DNA reads TGTGCCAGTAGTATTCCAAGCGGTAGCTCCTACGAGCAGTACTTC. The chain combines TRBV19 with TRBJ2-7; D is possibly TRBD2 (5 bases). The V gene's germline CDR1 is LNHDA and CDR2 SQIVND (reference sequence). Trimming stripped 3 bases from V and 0 bases from J, with 12 bases between. The CDR3 length is 15 residues.

The CDR3 DNA reads as TGTGCCATCAGTGGGACAGGTAGCTCCTACGAGCAGTACTTC. The encoded protein is CAISGTGSSYEQYF. This chain uses TRBV10-3 with TRBJ2-7; 7 positions match TRBD1. The CDR3 loop spans 14 amino acids. Germline loops: CDR1 ENHRY, CDR2 SYGVKD. The J segment lost 0 bases and the V segment lost 4 bases, leaving 3 bases of the junction unmatched.

The chain recombines TRBV11-2 with TRBJ1-2; no clear D. The CDR3 spans 14 residues. Between the trimmed V and J ends, which lost 3 bases and 7 bases, there was a span of 15 bases. Germline CDR1 is SGHAT and CDR2 is FQNNGV. CDR3 amino acids: CASSFPGWSTGYTF. CDR3 nucleotides: TGTGCCAGCAGCTTCCCGGGTTGGAGCACTGGCTACACCTTC.

Concerning this clone itself: The germline gene is not matched at one end of the junction; a read error may be the cause. This chain joins TRBV18 and TRBJ1-5; a possible D gene is TRBD1 (6 bases). This CDR3 is built from 14 residues. Per germline, CDR1 KGHSH and CDR2 LQKENI. In DNA, the CDR3 is TGTGCCAGCTCACCCCAGGACAGCAGTCAGCCCCAGCATTTT. This codes for CASSPQDSSQPQHF.

V usage is TRBV5-4 and J usage is TRBJ2-1; tentatively, D is TRBD2 (6 bases). This CDR3 comprises 11 residues. With 3 bases removed from V and 9 bases from J, the gap between germline ends came to 7 bases. CDR1 is SGHNT, CDR2 YYREEE, per germline (reference sequence). The CDR3 sequence is CASSSAGEQFF. The CDR3, as DNA: TGTGCCAGCAGCTCAGCGGGTGAGCAGTTCTTC.

The chain carries TRBV5-1 and TRBJ1-2, with 7 bases identical to TRBD1. CDR3 length equals 14 residues. Germline assignment: CDR1 SGHRS and CDR2 YFSETQ. The V segment lost 4 bases and the J segment 2 bases; nucleotides outside the gene matches: 5. The CDR3 DNA follows: TGCGCCAGCAGCCCGGGACAGCCGAACTATGGCTACACCTTC. This gives the protein CASSPGQPNYGYTF. The variable domain in full, with the rest retrieved from reference TRBV5-1 and TRBJ1-2, is KAGVTQTPRYLIKTRGQQVTLSCSPISGHRSVSWYQQTPGQGLQFLFEYFSETQRNKGNFPGRFSGRQFSNSRSEMNVSTLELGDSALYLCASSPGQPNYGYTFGSGTRLTVV.

V gene TRBV19 combines with J gene TRBJ1-1; 7 bases are a match to TRBD1. CDR1 is LNHDA, CDR2 SQIVND, per germline (reference sequence). V gave up 6 bases and J gave up 1 base; unmatched junction bases: 5. The CDR3 consists of 14 residues. As DNA, the CDR3 is TGTGCCAGTAGCCAGGACAGGCGGAACACTGAAGCTTTCTTT. Residues: CASSQDRRNTEAFF.

This clone was detected once. This rearrangement joins TRBV19 to TRBJ1-3; D not resolved. The CDR3 runs to 13 residues. Trimming stripped 3 bases from V and 3 bases from J, with 6 bases between. Germline CDR1 is LNHDA and CDR2 is SQIVND (reference sequence). This CDR3 is CASSIGIGNTIYF. In DNA form, the CDR3 reads TGTGCCAGTAGTATCGGGATTGGAAACACCATATATTTT.

The count of this clone is one. V gene TRBV4-1 combines with J gene TRBJ1-2, with TRBD1 matching 8 bases. Germline lookup yields CDR1 MGHRA and CDR2 YSYEKL. V dropped 5 bases and J dropped 10; count of bases not matched to a gene: 12. The CDR3 totals 14 residues. DNA for the CDR3: TGCGCCAGCAGCAATATGGACAGGGTAAATCACTACACCTTC. Translation gives CASSNMDRVNHYTF.

This clone was observed once. The V call is TRBV6-5, the J call TRBJ2-7; the D gene is possibly TRBD1 (6 bases). The germline V gene has CDR1 MNHEY and CDR2 SVGAGI. The V end was cut by 7 bases, the J end by 3 bases, with 16 bases between. This CDR3 has 14 amino acids. CDR3 in amino acids: CASNQGGFLYEQYF. DNA of the CDR3: TGTGCCAGCAATCAAGGGGGTTTTCTCTACGAGCAGTACTTC.

This clone appeared once. The genes are TRBV27 and TRBJ1-1; D unresolved. The V end lost 5 bases, the J end lost 5 bases, and 15 bases lay between the germline ends. Germline CDR1 reads MNHEY; CDR2 reads SMNVEV (reference sequence). This CDR3 has 14 amino acids. The CDR3 reads CASSPTHGRTEAFF. The CDR3 DNA follows: TGTGCCAGCAGTCCGACACACGGAAGGACTGAAGCTTTCTTT.

The table lists this clone with a few counts. The chain has TRBV7-3 and TRBJ2-1; TRBD2 agrees at 7 bases. CDR3 size: 13 residues. The ends lost 5 bases at V and 9 bases at J; junction bases unmatched: 7. Looked up from germline, CDR1 is SGHTA and CDR2 is FQGTGA. Written as DNA, the CDR3 is TGTGCCAGCAGCCCTGTAGTAGCGGGTGAGCAGTTCTTC. This sequence encodes CASSPVVAGEQFF. Full variable domain (missing parts from reference TRBV7-3 and TRBJ2-1): GAGVSQTPSNKVTEKGKYVELRCDPISGHTALYWYRQSLGQGPEFLIYFQGTGAADDSGLPNDRFFAVRPEGSVSTLKIQRTERGDSAVYLCASSPVVAGEQFFGPGTRLTVL.